The entry below describes one T cell receptor (beta chain). These data originate in a study of PD-1 blockade in classical Hodgkin lymphoma. The CDR3 is 12 residues long. Trimming removed 0 bases from V and 5 bases from J, with 4 bases in between. Germline CDR1 SEHNR, CDR2 FQNEAQ (reference sequence). Each and every patient relapsed after autologous stem cell transplantation, and patients got differing brentuximab vedotin exposure. Profiled with immunoSEQ multiplex PCR; TCRdb holds only in-frame clones, not every one. There are tens of thousands of clones in the sample; about 77% occur only once, and roughly 12% lies in the top ten.

This clonotype was sampled from a human donor with classical Hodgkin lymphoma. The V gene is TRBV7-9, the J gene TRBJ2-5; no reliable D call. Material: peripheral blood mononuclear cells (PBMCs), obtained at baseline. CDR3 DNA sequence: TGTGCCAGCAGCTTAGCAATGGAGACCCAGTACTTC. This gives the protein CASSLAMETQYF.